The T cell receptor (beta chain) described here comes from a study of blood T cell repertoires in COVID-19. Those designated as exposed participants met a COVID-19 case within 2 weeks before study entry. Method: immunoSEQ multiplex PCR; TCRdb's copy keeps in-frame clones and lacks some. The sample lists around 340,000 clones, around nine tenths seen once, with about 0.94% in the top ten. This clone showed up just a few times. The CDR3 sequence is 15 residues long. Per germline, CDR1 SNHLY and CDR2 FYNNEI. Unmatched junction bases numbered 7, after V lost 6 bases and J lost 1 base. V and J are TRBV2 and TRBJ1-1, with 8 bases matching TRBD1. This receptor was obtained from a woman in her 30s who had been exposed to COVID-19. The sequenced material came from PBMCs or T cells enriched from blood (not recorded which). CDR3 DNA sequence: TGTGCCAGCAGGGAACAGGGGGTTGGGAACACTGAAGCTTTCTTT. Residues: CASREQGVGNTEAFF. The whole variable domain, remainder taken from reference TRBV2 and TRBJ1-1, is EPEVTQTPSHQVTQMGQEVILRCVPISNHLYFYWYRQILGQKVEFLVSFYNNEISEKSEIFDDQFSVERPDGSNFTLKIRSTKLEDSAMYFCASREQGVGNTEAFFGQGTRLTVV.